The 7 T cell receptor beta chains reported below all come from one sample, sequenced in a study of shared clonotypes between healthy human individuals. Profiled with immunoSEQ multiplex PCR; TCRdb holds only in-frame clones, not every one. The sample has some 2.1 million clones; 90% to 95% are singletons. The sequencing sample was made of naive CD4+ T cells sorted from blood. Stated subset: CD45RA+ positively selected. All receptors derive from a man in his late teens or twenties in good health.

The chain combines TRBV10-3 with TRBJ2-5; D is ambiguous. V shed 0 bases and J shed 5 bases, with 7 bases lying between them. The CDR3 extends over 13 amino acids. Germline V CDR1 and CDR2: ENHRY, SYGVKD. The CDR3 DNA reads TGTGCCATCAGTGAGTCGCCGCGTGAGACCCAGTACTTC. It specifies CAISESPRETQYF.

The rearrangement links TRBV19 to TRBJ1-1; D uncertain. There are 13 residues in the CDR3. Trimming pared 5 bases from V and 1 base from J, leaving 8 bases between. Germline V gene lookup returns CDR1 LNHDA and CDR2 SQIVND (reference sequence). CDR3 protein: CASSATRNTEAFF. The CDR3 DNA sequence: TGTGCCAGTAGTGCGACCCGGAACACTGAAGCTTTCTTT.

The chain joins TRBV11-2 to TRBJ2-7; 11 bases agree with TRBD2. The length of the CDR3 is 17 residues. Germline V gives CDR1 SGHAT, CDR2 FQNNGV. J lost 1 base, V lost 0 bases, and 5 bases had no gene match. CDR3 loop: CASSLDPSGRPSYEQYF. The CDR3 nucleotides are TGTGCCAGCAGCTTAGATCCTAGCGGGAGGCCTTCCTACGAGCAGTACTTC.

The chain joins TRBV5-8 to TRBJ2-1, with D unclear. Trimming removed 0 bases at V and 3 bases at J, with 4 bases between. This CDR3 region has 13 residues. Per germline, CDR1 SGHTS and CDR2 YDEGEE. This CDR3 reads CASSLASYNEQFF. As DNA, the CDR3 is TGTGCCAGCAGCTTGGCGAGCTACAATGAGCAGTTCTTC.

The CDR3 nucleotides are TGCGCCAGCAGGGTGGAAGGGAGCTCCTACAATGAGCAGTTCTTC. It translates to CASRVEGSSYNEQFF. The rearrangement joins TRBV5-1 to TRBJ2-1; a possible D gene is TRBD2 (5 bases). This CDR3 contains 15 residues. Germline CDR1 and CDR2: SGHRS and YFSETQ. With 5 bases removed from V and 0 bases from J, the gap between germline ends came to 12 bases.

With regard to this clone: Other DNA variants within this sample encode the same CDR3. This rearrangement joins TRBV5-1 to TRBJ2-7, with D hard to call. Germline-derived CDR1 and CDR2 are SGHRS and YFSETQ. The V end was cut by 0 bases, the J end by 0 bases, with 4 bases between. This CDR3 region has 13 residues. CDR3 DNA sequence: TGCGCCAGCAGCTTGGCGGGCTCCTACGAGCAGTACTTC. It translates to CASSLAGSYEQYF. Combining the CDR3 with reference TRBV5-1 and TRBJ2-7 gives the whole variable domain KAGVTQTPRYLIKTRGQQVTLSCSPISGHRSVSWYQQTPGQGLQFLFEYFSETQRNKGNFPGRFSGRQFSNSRSEMNVSTLELGDSALYLCASSLAGSYEQYFGPGTRLTVT.

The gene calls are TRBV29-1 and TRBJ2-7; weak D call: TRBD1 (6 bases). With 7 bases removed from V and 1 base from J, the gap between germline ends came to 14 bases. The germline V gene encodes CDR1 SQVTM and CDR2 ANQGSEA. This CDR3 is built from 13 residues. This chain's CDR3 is CSGAQGRSYEQYF. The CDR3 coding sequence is TGCAGCGGGGCCCAGGGGCGGTCCTACGAGCAGTACTTC.